This T cell receptor beta chain derives from a study of Graves' ophthalmopathy and Graves' hyperthyroidism. With a duration under 3 months, ophthalmopathy in the donors showed moderate-to-severe activity, CAS ≥3 and NOSPECS ≥4. Patients were left out if they had other autoimmune diseases, uncontrolled infections, pregnancy or lactation. The authors amplified TCR beta CDR3 regions from RNA transcripts. RT-PCR with HTBI primers came first, then second-round multiplex PCR. TCRdb independently ran MiXCR on the multiplex PCR reads; one entry per CDR3 protein. Among about 210,000 distinct CDR3 sequences, around 28% were seen once, and the ten largest hold approximately 8.2%. In its sample, this clonotype was seen many times. Its antigen is unidentified. Per germline, CDR1 SGHNT and CDR2 YYREEE (reference sequence). CDR3 length: 15 amino acids. Trimming pared 2 bases from V and 0 bases from J, leaving 11 bases between.

General study points: Among expanded thyroid clonotypes above 0.001 frequency, most also occurred in blood.

The sequence was obtained from a man aged 45-65 years with Graves' ophthalmopathy. The chain links TRBV5-4 to TRBJ1-2; D is unclear. Sequenced sample: peripheral blood. CDR3 in DNA: TGTGCCAGCAGCTTATCGTTAGCCCCTAACTATGGCTACACCTTC. The encoded protein is CASSLSLAPNYGYTF.